The rows below give T cell receptor beta chains drawn from one sample of a study of T cells in Graves' hyperthyroidism and ophthalmopathy. TCRdb reprocessed the multiplex PCR reads via MiXCR and lists one record per CDR3 protein. Among under 300,000 distinct CDR3 sequences listed, roughly 14% were seen once. Sequencing was carried out using blood. The receptors shown here come from a woman aged 30 to 39 with Graves' hyperthyroidism that later progressed to Graves' ophthalmopathy. Each CDR3 is given with its conserved first and last residue. Each record gives: CDR3 DNA, CDR3 protein, D gene, J gene, V gene, clone size. The D gene is left open where the match is weak. Not all rows give a size; the values are once, few, many and, for expanded clones, a class.

cdr3_nt: TGCGCCAGCAGCCAGGCCAGGGGGCACAGCACTGAAGCTTTCTTT; cdr3_aa: CASSQARGHSTEAFF; d_call: TRBD1; j_call: TRBJ1-1; v_call: TRBV4-1; clone_size: .
cdr3_nt: TGCAGTGCTACGGGACAGGGGTATCGTGGCTACACCTTC; cdr3_aa: CSATGQGYRGYTF; d_call: TRBD1; j_call: TRBJ1-2; v_call: TRBV20-1; clone_size: many
cdr3_nt: TGCGCCAGCAGCCAAGTTCGGCACACTGAAGCTTTCTTT; cdr3_aa: CASSQVRHTEAFF; d_call: .; j_call: TRBJ1-1; v_call: TRBV4-3; clone_size: many
cdr3_nt: TGTGCCAGCAGTTCGCTGACAGGGTTCCACGAGCAGTACTTC; cdr3_aa: CASSSLTGFHEQYF; d_call: TRBD1; j_call: TRBJ2-7; v_call: TRBV27; clone_size: many
cdr3_nt: TGTGCCAGCACTAGGGGTGCCAACGGGAACACCGGGGAGCTGTTTTTT; cdr3_aa: CASTRGANGNTGELFF; d_call: .; j_call: TRBJ2-2; v_call: TRBV12-3/TRBV12-4; clone_size: many
cdr3_nt: TGTGCCAGCAGTCTCCCTGCTAGGGATCCGTTCTTC; cdr3_aa: CASSLPARDPFF; d_call: .; j_call: TRBJ2-1; v_call: TRBV28; clone_size: many
cdr3_nt: TGTGCCAGCAGCTTAGCGGGAGGGCCAGAGACCCAGTACTTC; cdr3_aa: CASSLAGGPETQYF; d_call: TRBD2; j_call: TRBJ2-5; v_call: TRBV7-2; clone_size: many
cdr3_nt: TGCAGCGTTGAAGATCTCCTGGAAAATGAAAAACTGTTTTTT; cdr3_aa: CSVEDLLENEKLFF; d_call: .; j_call: TRBJ1-4; v_call: TRBV29-1; clone_size: .
cdr3_nt: TGCGCCAGCAGCCCCTCCGGGGAGGAAGGCTACGAGCAGTACTTC; cdr3_aa: CASSPSGEEGYEQYF; d_call: .; j_call: TRBJ2-7; v_call: TRBV5-1; clone_size: many
cdr3_nt: TGCGCCAGCAGCTCCGTCCCGGGACTAGCGGGAGACCTATACAATGAGCAGTTCTTC; cdr3_aa: CASSSVPGLAGDLYNEQFF; d_call: TRBD2; j_call: TRBJ2-1; v_call: TRBV5-1; clone_size: many
cdr3_nt: TGTGCCAGCAGTTTTAACAGGGAAATGGGGGAGCAGTACTTC; cdr3_aa: CASSFNREMGEQYF; d_call: .; j_call: TRBJ2-7; v_call: TRBV28; clone_size: many
cdr3_nt: TGTGCCAGCAGTACCCGTGCTAGCGGGAGTGGGAGTGAGCAGTTCTTC; cdr3_aa: CASSTRASGSGSEQFF; d_call: TRBD2; j_call: TRBJ2-1; v_call: TRBV7-2; clone_size: many
cdr3_nt: TGTGCCAGCTCCCCACTTGGGACAGGGATTATTGATACGCAGTATTTT; cdr3_aa: CASSPLGTGIIDTQYF; d_call: TRBD1; j_call: TRBJ2-3; v_call: TRBV28; clone_size: many
cdr3_nt: TGTGCCAGCTCCCTTGGGAGCGGGAGTGCCTCCTACGAGCAGTACTTC; cdr3_aa: CASSLGSGSASYEQYF; d_call: TRBD2; j_call: TRBJ2-7; v_call: TRBV11-2; clone_size: many
cdr3_nt: TGTGCCAGCTCACCACAGGGCACCATGAACACTGAAGCTTTCTTT; cdr3_aa: CASSPQGTMNTEAFF; d_call: .; j_call: TRBJ1-1; v_call: TRBV18; clone_size: many
cdr3_nt: TGTGCCAGCACCACCCGGGGAAATTCACCCCTCCACTTT; cdr3_aa: CASTTRGNSPLHF; d_call: .; j_call: TRBJ1-6; v_call: TRBV6-1; clone_size: many
cdr3_nt: TGTGCCAGCAGCTTAGGGCTAGCGGGAGGGTACGTCTATGAGCAGTTCTTC; cdr3_aa: CASSLGLAGGYVYEQFF; d_call: TRBD2; j_call: TRBJ2-1; v_call: TRBV7-9; clone_size: .
cdr3_nt: TGTGCCAGCAGTTCATACAGGGAGACTGAAGCTTTCTTT; cdr3_aa: CASSSYRETEAFF; d_call: .; j_call: TRBJ1-1; v_call: TRBV6-2/TRBV6-3; clone_size: many
cdr3_nt: TGCAGTGCTAGTGTCTTCGGCGGGCGTCCAGATACGCAGTATTTT; cdr3_aa: CSASVFGGRPDTQYF; d_call: .; j_call: TRBJ2-3; v_call: TRBV20-1; clone_size: many
cdr3_nt: TGCGCCAGCAGCCAAGGGGGAGGAGAGACCCAGTACTTC; cdr3_aa: CASSQGGGETQYF; d_call: .; j_call: TRBJ2-5; v_call: TRBV4-1; clone_size: many
cdr3_nt: TGTGCCAGCAAAGGCTTCCTTCTCGACGATGAGCAGTTCTTC; cdr3_aa: CASKGFLLDDEQFF; d_call: .; j_call: TRBJ2-1; v_call: TRBV2; clone_size: many
cdr3_nt: TGTGCCAGCAGCTTAACCCCCGGGGTGGACATTCAGTACTTC; cdr3_aa: CASSLTPGVDIQYF; d_call: .; j_call: TRBJ2-4; v_call: TRBV13; clone_size: many
cdr3_nt: TGTGCCAGCAGTTTATCCGGGAGTGGTTGGAACAATGAGCAGTTCTTC; cdr3_aa: CASSLSGSGWNNEQFF; d_call: .; j_call: TRBJ2-1; v_call: TRBV27; clone_size: many
cdr3_nt: TGTGCCATCAGTGAGTACGGGGGGAATTCACCCCTCCACTTT; cdr3_aa: CAISEYGGNSPLHF; d_call: .; j_call: TRBJ1-6; v_call: TRBV10-3; clone_size: many
cdr3_nt: TGTGCCAGCAGTGTGGATCCCCTCCGGGACACTTCCTACGAGCAGTACTTC; cdr3_aa: CASSVDPLRDTSYEQYF; d_call: .; j_call: TRBJ2-7; v_call: TRBV2; clone_size: many
cdr3_nt: TGTGCCAGCAGTTTGACCAAATTGAACACTGAAGCTTTCTTT; cdr3_aa: CASSLTKLNTEAFF; d_call: .; j_call: TRBJ1-1; v_call: TRBV12-3/TRBV12-4; clone_size: many
cdr3_nt: TGTGCCAGCAGTTCTTCCGGGACCGAGCAGTACTTC; cdr3_aa: CASSSSGTEQYF; d_call: .; j_call: TRBJ2-7; v_call: TRBV28; clone_size: many
cdr3_nt: TGTGCCAGCAGTGAAGCGGGCCTAGCGAGCAATGAGCAGTTCTTC; cdr3_aa: CASSEAGLASNEQFF; d_call: .; j_call: TRBJ2-1; v_call: TRBV2; clone_size: many
cdr3_nt: TGTGCCAGCAGCCTATCTAGCGGGAGTTACGAGCAGTACTTC; cdr3_aa: CASSLSSGSYEQYF; d_call: TRBD2; j_call: TRBJ2-7; v_call: TRBV7-2; clone_size: many
cdr3_nt: TGCGCCAGCAGCTTGTTACACAACACCTACGAGCAGTACTTC; cdr3_aa: CASSLLHNTYEQYF; d_call: .; j_call: TRBJ2-7; v_call: TRBV5-1; clone_size: many
cdr3_nt: TGCGCCAGCAGCTCACGGGGGGCGTTCTACGAGCAGTACTTC; cdr3_aa: CASSSRGAFYEQYF; d_call: .; j_call: TRBJ2-7; v_call: TRBV5-1; clone_size: many
cdr3_nt: TGTGCCAGCAGCTTATGGCGGGCTCCGGGGTCCTACAATGAGCAGTTCTTC; cdr3_aa: CASSLWRAPGSYNEQFF; d_call: .; j_call: TRBJ2-1; v_call: TRBV7-9; clone_size: many
cdr3_nt: TGTGCCAGCAGCTTCGGGACTAGCTTCAGCGAGCAGTACTTC; cdr3_aa: CASSFGTSFSEQYF; d_call: TRBD2; j_call: TRBJ2-7; v_call: TRBV7-9; clone_size: many
cdr3_nt: TGCGCCAGCAGTGACTTGGCAGAAGAAGCTTTCTTT; cdr3_aa: CASSDLAEEAFF; d_call: .; j_call: TRBJ1-1; v_call: TRBV10-2; clone_size: .
cdr3_nt: TGCAGTGCTGTCAGAGGGCTAGCGGGAGCCTACGAGCAGTACTTC; cdr3_aa: CSAVRGLAGAYEQYF; d_call: TRBD2; j_call: TRBJ2-7; v_call: TRBV20-1; clone_size: many
cdr3_nt: TGTGCCAGCAGCTTACGCGACAGGGCCAAGACCCAGTACTTC; cdr3_aa: CASSLRDRAKTQYF; d_call: TRBD1; j_call: TRBJ2-5; v_call: TRBV11-2; clone_size: .
cdr3_nt: TGTGCCAGCAGCGTAGATTCGGGGGGCGAGCAGTACTTC; cdr3_aa: CASSVDSGGEQYF; d_call: TRBD2; j_call: TRBJ2-7; v_call: TRBV9; clone_size: .
cdr3_nt: TGTGCCAGTAGTATAGTCATCGGGAGTGACTACAATGAGCAGTTCTTC; cdr3_aa: CASSIVIGSDYNEQFF; d_call: .; j_call: TRBJ2-1; v_call: TRBV19; clone_size: many
cdr3_nt: TGTGCCAGTCGGTGGGGCAGTGAAATTTATGGGGACGGGAATGAGCAGTTCTTC; cdr3_aa: CASRWGSEIYGDGNEQFF; d_call: .; j_call: TRBJ2-1; v_call: TRBV19; clone_size: .
cdr3_nt: TGTGCCAGCAGCGAGGGGAGGGCCGGAGAGCAGTACTTC; cdr3_aa: CASSEGRAGEQYF; d_call: TRBD2; j_call: TRBJ2-7; v_call: TRBV2; clone_size: .
cdr3_nt: TGTGCCAGCAGTGGACAGGGGGCTGGGAACACTGAAGCTTTCTTT; cdr3_aa: CASSGQGAGNTEAFF; d_call: TRBD1; j_call: TRBJ1-1; v_call: TRBV2; clone_size: .
cdr3_nt: TGTGCCAGCAGTTTATCGAGTAGCAGCACGACCTACGAGCAGTACTTC; cdr3_aa: CASSLSSSSTTYEQYF; d_call: .; j_call: TRBJ2-7; v_call: TRBV27; clone_size: many
cdr3_nt: TGTGCCAGCAGTCTGGGGGCTAGCGGGCCATCCGGGGAGCTGTTTTTT; cdr3_aa: CASSLGASGPSGELFF; d_call: TRBD2; j_call: TRBJ2-2; v_call: TRBV7-3; clone_size: .
cdr3_nt: TGTGCCAGCAGCCAAGGGGGAACGGGTCCCGTTAATCAGCCCCAGCATTTT; cdr3_aa: CASSQGGTGPVNQPQHF; d_call: .; j_call: TRBJ1-5; v_call: TRBV3-1; clone_size: many
cdr3_nt: TGTGCCAGTAGTCCCCCTTTCTCCGGGGAGCTGTTTTTT; cdr3_aa: CASSPPFSGELFF; d_call: .; j_call: TRBJ2-2; v_call: TRBV19; clone_size: few
cdr3_nt: TGCAGTGCGGATCCGGGACTAAGCTACGAGCAGTACTTC; cdr3_aa: CSADPGLSYEQYF; d_call: TRBD2; j_call: TRBJ2-7; v_call: TRBV20-1; clone_size: many
cdr3_nt: TGTGCCAGCAGTTTCCGGAATCAGCCCCAGCATTTT; cdr3_aa: CASSFRNQPQHF; d_call: .; j_call: TRBJ1-5; v_call: TRBV28; clone_size: many
cdr3_nt: TGTGCCAGCACCCCCCTGCGCACAGATACGCAGTATTTT; cdr3_aa: CASTPLRTDTQYF; d_call: .; j_call: TRBJ2-3; v_call: TRBV11-2; clone_size: many
cdr3_nt: TGTGCCAGCTCACCACAGTCAAGCATAGAGACCCAGTACTTC; cdr3_aa: CASSPQSSIETQYF; d_call: .; j_call: TRBJ2-5; v_call: TRBV18; clone_size: many
cdr3_nt: TGTGCCAGCAGTTTTTCAACGGGATCCACAGATACGCAGTATTTT; cdr3_aa: CASSFSTGSTDTQYF; d_call: .; j_call: TRBJ2-3; v_call: TRBV12-3/TRBV12-4; clone_size: many
cdr3_nt: TGTGCCAGTGTGAGGGCCGGAAAAACTGAAGCTTTCTTT; cdr3_aa: CASVRAGKTEAFF; d_call: .; j_call: TRBJ1-1; v_call: TRBV19; clone_size: many
cdr3_nt: TGTGCCAGCAGTTTCAACCGGGCAAACACTGAAGCTTTCTTT; cdr3_aa: CASSFNRANTEAFF; d_call: .; j_call: TRBJ1-1; v_call: TRBV27; clone_size: many
cdr3_nt: TGCGCCAGCAGCCACGACAGGGGATATGACGAGCAGTACTTC; cdr3_aa: CASSHDRGYDEQYF; d_call: TRBD1; j_call: TRBJ2-7; v_call: TRBV4-3; clone_size: few